The rows below give T cell receptor beta chains drawn from one sample of a study of T cells after yellow fever vaccination. TCRdb re-called the 5' RACE reads through MiXCR, storing one row per CDR3 protein. The sample carries hundreds of thousands of distinct CDR3 sequences, roughly 6.2% recorded once. Specimen: PBMCs, collected 5 days after the yellow fever booster vaccination. The receptors shown here come from a man under 40 who received the YFV17D yellow fever vaccine. The CDR3 runs from the conserved cysteine through the conserved F or W. A D gene is named only where the DNA matches it firmly. Expanded clones get a size class; other rows say once, few or many, or leave the size out.

clone_size: many
d_call: NA
j_call: TRBJ2-7
v_call: TRBV6-4
cdr3_aa: CARSTDHYEQYF
cdr3_nt: TGTGCCCGATCGACAGATCACTACGAGCAGTACTTC

clone_size: many
d_call: TRBD1
j_call: TRBJ1-2
v_call: TRBV6-1
cdr3_aa: CASRETTGDFYGYTF
cdr3_nt: TGTGCCAGCAGGGAAACGACAGGGGACTTTTATGGCTACACCTTC

clone_size: many
d_call: NA
j_call: TRBJ2-1
v_call: TRBV6-2/TRBV6-3
cdr3_aa: CASSPLRGEQFF
cdr3_nt: TGTGCCAGCAGCCCGCTCAGGGGAGAGCAGTTCTTC

clone_size: few
d_call: NA
j_call: TRBJ2-3
v_call: TRBV20-1
cdr3_aa: CSATTGLDMSPDTQYF
cdr3_nt: TGCAGTGCTACGACCGGACTCGATATGAGCCCAGATACGCAGTATTTT

clone_size: NA
d_call: TRBD2
j_call: TRBJ2-3
v_call: TRBV7-6
cdr3_aa: CASSQTSGTGGTDTQYF
cdr3_nt: TGTGCCAGCAGCCAGACTAGCGGGACCGGGGGTACAGATACGCAGTATTTT

clone_size: NA
d_call: NA
j_call: TRBJ1-6
v_call: TRBV7-9
cdr3_aa: CASSFGQGYSSPLHF
cdr3_nt: TGTGCCAGCAGCTTTGGGCAGGGGTATAGTTCACCCCTCCACTTT

clone_size: few
d_call: NA
j_call: TRBJ2-1
v_call: TRBV11-2
cdr3_aa: CASSLEGGGYNEQFF
cdr3_nt: TGTGCCAGCAGCTTAGAAGGGGGGGGTTACAATGAGCAGTTCTTC

clone_size: NA
d_call: NA
j_call: TRBJ2-1
v_call: TRBV12-3/TRBV12-4
cdr3_aa: CASSVNRDPFYNEQFF
cdr3_nt: TGTGCCAGCAGCGTGAACCGGGACCCCTTTTACAATGAGCAGTTCTTC

clone_size: many
d_call: NA
j_call: TRBJ2-6
v_call: TRBV6-2/TRBV6-3
cdr3_aa: CATRRGGANVLTF
cdr3_nt: TGTGCCACCCGACGAGGGGGGGCCAACGTCCTGACTTTC

clone_size: many
d_call: TRBD1
j_call: TRBJ2-2
v_call: TRBV6-5
cdr3_aa: CASSYWTGAGELFF
cdr3_nt: TGTGCCAGCAGTTACTGGACAGGGGCCGGGGAGCTGTTTTTT

clone_size: few
d_call: NA
j_call: TRBJ2-7
v_call: TRBV10-3
cdr3_aa: CAISQAYEQYF
cdr3_nt: TGTGCCATCAGTCAAGCCTACGAGCAGTACTTC

clone_size: NA
d_call: NA
j_call: TRBJ2-7
v_call: TRBV23-1
cdr3_aa: CASTDGPKSYEQYF
cdr3_nt: TGCGCCAGCACGGACGGCCCCAAATCCTACGAGCAGTACTTC

clone_size: NA
d_call: TRBD2
j_call: TRBJ2-2
v_call: TRBV7-9
cdr3_aa: CASSSTSGGFAGELFF
cdr3_nt: TGTGCCAGCAGCTCTACTAGCGGGGGCTTTGCCGGGGAGCTGTTTTTT

clone_size: NA
d_call: NA
j_call: TRBJ2-1
v_call: TRBV24-1
cdr3_aa: CATSDSRRSSYNEQFF
cdr3_nt: TGTGCCACCAGTGATTCTCGTAGGAGCTCCTACAATGAGCAGTTCTTC

clone_size: few
d_call: NA
j_call: TRBJ1-6
v_call: TRBV19
cdr3_aa: CATGGERGYNSPLHF
cdr3_nt: TGTGCCACCGGCGGGGAAAGAGGCTATAATTCACCCCTCCACTTT

clone_size: NA
d_call: TRBD2
j_call: TRBJ2-1
v_call: TRBV5-6
cdr3_aa: CASSIWTSGSGEQFF
cdr3_nt: TGTGCCAGCAGTATCTGGACTAGCGGGAGTGGTGAGCAGTTCTTC

clone_size: many
d_call: TRBD1
j_call: TRBJ2-5
v_call: TRBV25-1
cdr3_aa: CASSEVNRLPGQRGGGTQYF
cdr3_nt: TGTGCCAGCAGTGAGGTTAATAGGCTACCGGGACAGAGGGGTGGTGGGACCCAGTACTTC

clone_size: few
d_call: TRBD2
j_call: TRBJ2-5
v_call: TRBV20-1
cdr3_aa: CSAIVAGHRETQYF
cdr3_nt: TGCAGTGCTATCGTAGCGGGACACCGAGAGACCCAGTACTTC

clone_size: many
d_call: TRBD2
j_call: TRBJ2-3
v_call: TRBV5-1
cdr3_aa: CASSSLAGRSDTQYF
cdr3_nt: TGCGCCAGCAGCTCCTTAGCGGGACGGTCCGATACGCAGTATTTT

clone_size: few
d_call: TRBD1
j_call: TRBJ1-5
v_call: TRBV20-1
cdr3_aa: CSARIPGGSNQPQHF
cdr3_nt: TGCAGTGCCAGAATACCAGGGGGGAGCAATCAGCCCCAGCATTTT

clone_size: many
d_call: TRBD2
j_call: TRBJ2-7
v_call: TRBV29-1
cdr3_aa: CSGLTSGRGAEQYF
cdr3_nt: TGCAGCGGCCTAACTAGCGGGAGGGGAGCGGAGCAGTACTTC

clone_size: NA
d_call: NA
j_call: TRBJ2-3
v_call: TRBV18
cdr3_aa: CASSPRQGSTDTQYF
cdr3_nt: TGTGCCAGCTCACCACGGCAGGGGAGCACAGATACGCAGTATTTT

clone_size: few
d_call: TRBD2
j_call: TRBJ2-5
v_call: TRBV9
cdr3_aa: CASSGSGSKETQYF
cdr3_nt: TGTGCCAGCAGCGGGAGCGGGAGTAAAGAGACCCAGTACTTC

clone_size: few
d_call: TRBD2
j_call: TRBJ2-2
v_call: TRBV5-4
cdr3_aa: CASNAGANTGELFF
cdr3_nt: TGTGCCAGCAATGCGGGAGCCAACACCGGGGAGCTGTTTTTT

clone_size: few
d_call: TRBD2
j_call: TRBJ2-1
v_call: TRBV5-4
cdr3_aa: CASSLDLADSYNEQFF
cdr3_nt: TGTGCCAGCAGCTTGGATCTAGCGGATTCCTACAATGAGCAGTTCTTC

clone_size: many
d_call: NA
j_call: TRBJ2-1
v_call: TRBV29-1
cdr3_aa: CSVLARGRLSSYNEQFF
cdr3_nt: TGCAGCGTTTTGGCCCGAGGGAGGTTGAGCTCCTACAATGAGCAGTTCTTC

clone_size: many
d_call: NA
j_call: TRBJ1-1
v_call: TRBV5-1
cdr3_aa: CASSLGQGSTEAFF
cdr3_nt: TGCGCCAGCAGCTTGGGTCAGGGATCCACTGAAGCTTTCTTT

clone_size: many
d_call: NA
j_call: TRBJ1-5
v_call: TRBV11-2
cdr3_aa: CASSLGEGQPQHF
cdr3_nt: TGTGCCAGCAGCTTAGGAGAAGGTCAGCCCCAGCATTTT

clone_size: many
d_call: NA
j_call: TRBJ2-1
v_call: TRBV6-2/TRBV6-3
cdr3_aa: CASSRGLLYNEQFF
cdr3_nt: TGTGCCAGCAGCCGGGGCCTGCTGTACAATGAGCAGTTCTTC

clone_size: many
d_call: NA
j_call: TRBJ2-3
v_call: TRBV12-3/TRBV12-4
cdr3_aa: CASSVKGPSLYF
cdr3_nt: TGTGCCAGCAGTGTTAAGGGACCCAGCCTGTATTTT

clone_size: NA
d_call: TRBD1
j_call: TRBJ2-7
v_call: TRBV19
cdr3_aa: CASSRRQGADEQYF
cdr3_nt: TGTGCCAGTAGTAGGCGCCAGGGGGCGGACGAGCAGTACTTC

clone_size: few
d_call: NA
j_call: TRBJ2-1
v_call: TRBV6-5
cdr3_aa: CASSGRNNEQFF
cdr3_nt: TGTGCCAGCAGTGGGCGAAATAATGAGCAGTTCTTC

clone_size: many
d_call: TRBD2
j_call: TRBJ2-7
v_call: TRBV3-1
cdr3_aa: CASSQGGTRVSYEQYF
cdr3_nt: TGTGCCAGCAGCCAAGGGGGGACTAGGGTCTCCTACGAGCAGTACTTC

clone_size: many
d_call: TRBD2
j_call: TRBJ2-5
v_call: TRBV20-1
cdr3_aa: CSAPGLAVGATQYF
cdr3_nt: TGCAGTGCTCCGGGACTAGCGGTTGGCGCGACCCAGTACTTC

clone_size: few
d_call: NA
j_call: TRBJ2-1
v_call: TRBV7-9
cdr3_aa: CASSLQTAGQFF
cdr3_nt: TGTGCCAGCAGCTTACAAACCGCCGGGCAGTTCTTC

clone_size: many
d_call: TRBD1
j_call: TRBJ2-3
v_call: TRBV7-2
cdr3_aa: CASSPTGQGSTDTQYF
cdr3_nt: TGTGCCAGCAGCCCGACGGGACAGGGAAGCACGGATACGCAGTATTTT

clone_size: few
d_call: NA
j_call: TRBJ2-1
v_call: TRBV29-1
cdr3_aa: CSVDKGSNEQFF
cdr3_nt: TGCAGCGTTGATAAAGGATCCAATGAGCAGTTCTTC

clone_size: few
d_call: NA
j_call: TRBJ2-5
v_call: TRBV5-1
cdr3_aa: CASSQDSKQETQYF
cdr3_nt: TGCGCCAGCAGCCAGGACAGCAAACAAGAGACCCAGTACTTC

clone_size: many
d_call: NA
j_call: TRBJ1-4
v_call: TRBV6-1
cdr3_aa: CASGGVSPNEKLFF
cdr3_nt: TGTGCCAGCGGCGGGGTCTCGCCCAATGAAAAACTGTTTTTT

clone_size: many
d_call: NA
j_call: TRBJ2-5
v_call: TRBV20-1
cdr3_aa: CSARAYREETQYF
cdr3_nt: TGCAGTGCTAGAGCATACAGGGAAGAGACCCAGTACTTC

clone_size: NA
d_call: TRBD2
j_call: TRBJ2-7
v_call: TRBV5-4
cdr3_aa: CASGLGLAGGYYEQYF
cdr3_nt: TGTGCCAGCGGCCTTGGGCTAGCGGGAGGTTACTACGAGCAGTACTTC

clone_size: many
d_call: NA
j_call: TRBJ1-4
v_call: TRBV12-3/TRBV12-4
cdr3_aa: CASSLGGTNEKLFF
cdr3_nt: TGTGCCAGCAGTTTAGGGGGAACTAATGAAAAACTGTTTTTT

clone_size: few
d_call: NA
j_call: TRBJ1-1
v_call: TRBV20-1
cdr3_aa: CSATLGRQGAVAFF
cdr3_nt: TGCAGTGCTACCCTTGGTAGGCAAGGCGCTGTAGCTTTCTTT

clone_size: many
d_call: NA
j_call: TRBJ1-5
v_call: TRBV7-8
cdr3_aa: CASSLDWNQPQHF
cdr3_nt: TGTGCCAGCAGCTTAGACTGGAATCAGCCCCAGCATTTT

clone_size: few
d_call: NA
j_call: TRBJ2-2
v_call: TRBV5-4
cdr3_aa: CASSLGGDNTGELFF
cdr3_nt: TGTGCCAGCAGCTTGGGCGGAGATAACACCGGGGAGCTGTTTTTT

clone_size: NA
d_call: TRBD1
j_call: TRBJ2-3
v_call: TRBV20-1
cdr3_aa: CSASTGTGRPDTQYF
cdr3_nt: TGCAGTGCAAGCACCGGGACAGGCAGACCAGATACGCAGTATTTT

clone_size: NA
d_call: TRBD2
j_call: TRBJ2-7
v_call: TRBV7-2
cdr3_aa: CASSINIAGWAHEQYF
cdr3_nt: TGTGCCAGCAGCATCAATATAGCGGGATGGGCCCACGAGCAGTACTTC

clone_size: NA
d_call: NA
j_call: TRBJ2-1
v_call: TRBV18
cdr3_aa: CASSPRAPGFDEQFF
cdr3_nt: TGTGCCAGCTCACCCCGGGCCCCCGGGTTCGATGAGCAGTTCTTC

clone_size: few
d_call: TRBD1
j_call: TRBJ2-7
v_call: TRBV7-2
cdr3_aa: CASNSGPGDRVLSEQYF
cdr3_nt: TGTGCCAGCAACTCGGGGCCGGGGGACAGGGTCTTAAGCGAGCAGTACTTC

clone_size: many
d_call: NA
j_call: TRBJ2-5
v_call: TRBV25-1
cdr3_aa: CASSEVEGPTQETQYF
cdr3_nt: TGTGCCAGCAGTGAAGTTGAGGGCCCCACGCAAGAGACCCAGTACTTC

clone_size: many
d_call: TRBD1
j_call: TRBJ2-1
v_call: TRBV12-3/TRBV12-4
cdr3_aa: CASSRDRVNEQFF
cdr3_nt: TGTGCCAGCAGCCGGGACAGGGTAAATGAGCAGTTCTTC

clone_size: NA
d_call: TRBD2
j_call: TRBJ2-3
v_call: TRBV27
cdr3_aa: CASCPPGLAGEYTQYF
cdr3_nt: TGTGCCAGCTGTCCCCCGGGACTAGCGGGAGAGTATACGCAGTATTTT

clone_size: many
d_call: NA
j_call: TRBJ2-7
v_call: TRBV15
cdr3_aa: CATSSTGQSSYEQYF
cdr3_nt: TGTGCCACCAGCAGTACTGGACAGAGCTCCTACGAGCAGTACTTC

clone_size: few
d_call: NA
j_call: TRBJ2-7
v_call: TRBV11-2
cdr3_aa: CASSLAVYYEQYF
cdr3_nt: TGTGCCAGCAGCTTAGCCGTGTACTACGAGCAGTACTTC

clone_size: few
d_call: TRBD2
j_call: TRBJ2-3
v_call: TRBV6-1
cdr3_aa: CASSISGRGDTQYF
cdr3_nt: TGTGCCAGCAGTATTAGCGGGAGAGGAGATACGCAGTATTTT